This T cell receptor (beta chain) was documented in a study of shared clonotypes between healthy human individuals. Notes on the study in general: Four donors shared approximately 5% of their naive CD4 clonotypes. An expected dependence of interdonor clonotype sharing on sequencing depth was noted.

Germline-derived CDR1 and CDR2 are SGHVS and FQNEAQ. This CDR3 region has 13 residues. Trimming shortened V by 0 bases and J by 7 bases, and 7 bases separated the two germline ends. Deep-level settings were used for running the assay. Assay: immunoSEQ multiplex PCR; the TCRdb copy retains only in-frame clones and omits some. The profile shows 2 million to 2.5 million clones, about 95% of them singletons. As regards this clone: The antigen is unknown.

CD45RO-negative, CCR7-positively selected cells formed the naive CD8 fraction, excluding terminally differentiated effector memory CD45RA+ cells. The chain joins TRBV7-8 to TRBJ1-5; D unresolved. Sequencing used naive CD8+ T cells sorted from blood. This clonotype originated in a man aged 18 to 30 in good health. The CDR3 DNA follows: TGTGCCAGCAGCTTAGCTGAGAGCCAGCCCCAGCATTTT. Its translation is CASSLAESQPQHF.